The next 10 T cell receptor beta chains were all read from a single sample in a study of blood T cell repertoires in COVID-19. Libraries were prepared by immunoSEQ multiplex PCR; TCRdb keeps only in-frame clonotypes and omits some of them. The profile covers some 120,000 clones, with around 86% appearing a single time and roughly 4% taken by the ten largest. Source material: peripheral blood. The receptors were sampled from a man aged 40-49 years with acute or convalescent COVID-19.

This chain links TRBV2 with TRBJ1-6; TRBD1 agrees at 9 bases. Per the germline V gene, CDR1 is SNHLY and CDR2 is FYNNEI. The CDR3 loop spans 15 amino acids. V lost 10 bases and J lost 7; bases outside the gene matches: 11. The CDR3 DNA is TGTGCCACCAAACGGGCCGGGACAGGGAATTCACCCCTCCACTTT. It codes for CATKRAGTGNSPLHF.

J is TRBJ2-7 and V is TRBV3-1 (or the pseudogene TRBV3-2), with 7 bases fitting TRBD2. The CDR3 has 15 residues. CDR1 and CDR2 (germline): LGHDT, YNNKEL (reference sequence). The V and J ends lost 7 bases and 2 bases, in that order; junction bases with no gene match: 11. The DNA for the CDR3 is TGTGCCAGCACCGTTGGACTCGGGACTACCTACGAGCAGTACTTC. Its protein is CASTVGLGTTYEQYF.

The chain joins TRBV5-1 to TRBJ2-7, with 10 positions matching TRBD2. Germline V gives CDR1 SGHRS, CDR2 YFSETQ. J was trimmed by 3 bases and V by 0 bases; bases with no gene match: 6. This CDR3 has 16 residues. CDR3 in DNA: TGCGCCAGCAGCTTGGCTAGCGGGAGCCCTTACTACGAGCAGTACTTC. It encodes CASSLASGSPYYEQYF.

The V gene is TRBV30, the J gene TRBJ1-6; D call uncertain. From germline, CDR1 is GTSNPN and CDR2 SVGIG (reference sequence). CDR3 length: 13 amino acids. V was trimmed by 4 bases and J by 7 bases, leaving 11 bases between them. CDR3 bases: TGTGCCTGGATAGGAGGTGGGAATTCACCCCTCCACTTT. Translation: CAWIGGGNSPLHF.

V and J are TRBV7-2 and TRBJ2-3; 7 bases are a match to TRBD1. Germline values: CDR1 SGHTA, CDR2 FQGNSA. This CDR3 comprises 14 residues. Losses at the gene ends were 3 bases for V and 4 bases for J; bases not matched to a gene: 4. CDR3: CASSLHRGSDTQYF. The CDR3 nucleotides are TGTGCCAGCAGCTTGCACAGGGGTTCAGATACGCAGTATTTT.

The chain recombines TRBV7-2 with TRBJ2-3; TRBD2 matches at 13 bases. Germline CDR1 reads SGHTA; CDR2 reads FQGNSA. The V segment lost 5 bases and the J segment 5 bases; nucleotides outside the gene matches: 7. The CDR3 length is 16 residues. The CDR3 reads CASSPGLAGAGDTQYF. The CDR3 DNA follows: TGTGCCAGCAGCCCCGGACTAGCGGGGGCGGGAGATACGCAGTATTTT. Looking up the rest from reference TRBV7-2 and TRBJ2-3 gives the full variable domain: GAGVSQSPSNKVTEKGKDVELRCDPISGHTALYWYRQSLGQGLEFLIYFQGNSAPDKSGLPSDRFSAERTGGSVSTLTIQRTQQEDSAVYLCASSPGLAGAGDTQYFGPGTRLTVL.

The chain employs TRBV10-3 and TRBJ1-6; 8 nucleotides align to TRBD1. The length of the CDR3 is 16 residues. Germline-derived CDR1 and CDR2 are ENHRY and SYGVKD. V was pared by 4 bases and J by 5 bases, with 7 bases of the junction left unmatched. CDR3 residues: CAISAQGADNNSPLHF. CDR3 DNA: TGTGCCATCAGTGCCCAGGGGGCGGATAATAATTCACCCCTCCACTTT.

J is TRBJ2-3 and V is TRBV20-1; a weak D match, TRBD1 (6 bases). Germline V gene lookup returns CDR1 DFQATT and CDR2 SNEGSKA (reference sequence). The CDR3 is made up of 15 amino acids. V was trimmed by 3 bases and J by 1 base, leaving 14 bases between them. The CDR3 loop is CSASAGGAGTDTQYF. CDR3 coding DNA: TGCAGTGCTAGTGCTGGGGGCGCGGGCACAGATACGCAGTATTTT.

The chain recombines TRBV19 with TRBJ1-1; 8 bases agree with TRBD1. This CDR3 has 15 amino acids. The V and J ends lost 4 bases and 0 bases, in that order; junction bases with no gene match: 4. Germline V gene lookup returns CDR1 LNHDA and CDR2 SQIVND (reference sequence). The CDR3 DNA reads TGTGCCAGTAGTACCGAGACAGGGGTGAACACTGAAGCTTTCTTT. As protein: CASSTETGVNTEAFF.

The rearrangement uses TRBV5-1 and TRBJ2-1, with D perhaps matching TRBD2 (6 bases). Germline V CDR1 and CDR2: SGHRS, YFSETQ. The CDR3 totals 15 residues. Trimming cost V 4 bases and J 6 bases, with 17 bases left between them. DNA for the CDR3: TGCGCCAGCAGCCTCCGGGACTCAAACGTCAATGAGCAGTTCTTC. Translated, it gives CASSLRDSNVNEQFF.